This T cell receptor (beta chain) was sequenced during a study of blood T cell repertoires in COVID-19 (dated by TCRdb to between 2020 and 2021). Regarding the complete study: Collaborator samples came from the United States, Italy and Spain and covered acute and convalescent phases of COVID-19. The material from the prospective study consisted of cDNA or gDNA derived from T cells, B-cell-depleted T cells, or PBMCs. Subjects who had been exposed to COVID-19, were actively infected with it, or had recovered from it provided the deeply sampled blood TCRbeta repertoires that made up the dataset. The repertoires were released in a freely available public database meant as a resource for research on the immune response to SARS-CoV-2. Samples were obtained from the ongoing ImmuneRACE study (first 160 participants) and from 950 to 1,500 subjects provided by 6 global collaborators. A de-identified subject ID, COVID-19 status, age in years and sex were almost always included in the sample metadata. Where available, HLA class I and class II types were obtained from metadata supplied by the sample provider rather than from assay-based typing. General study outcomes and caveats: How much clinical and demographic metadata was included differed by source and by participant, and the metadata was provided uncurated.

From a lookup of the germline V gene, CDR1 and CDR2 are LGHNT and FRNRAP. The germline V and J ends show losses of 6 bases and 12 bases respectively, and no gene match explains 7 bases of the junction. The CDR3 goes from the cysteine to the phenylalanine over 12 residues. CDR3 DNA is the only sequence kept; it has 36 bases, read in frame from the first base. TCRbeta CDR3 regions were amplified from genomic DNA by means of the immunoSEQ Assay, a bias-controlled multiplex PCR. The original pipeline was this. Nucleated cell counts per sample were estimated from amplification of reference gene primers within the assay. To quantify the absolute abundance of each unique TCRbeta CDR3 rearrangement, sequence reads were collapsed and filtered. For each sample, productive Simpson clonality was calculated as the square root of Simpson's diversity index across productive rearrangements. Held by TCRdb, this immuneACCESS table contains in-frame sequences only and omits some clones. Under half of the omission traces to an unresolved V gene where checked; the cause of the rest is unknown. Clone size and the V and J calls come from that table; the DNA yielded D and trimming. For this sample there are around 200,000 clones; approximately 85% appear just once. Roughly 9.8% of the sample is held by the ten biggest clonotypes.

Each collaborating institution followed its own protocols to collect whole blood in K2EDTA tubes. For TCRbeta analysis, collaborators shipped samples as frozen whole blood, isolated PBMCs, or DNA extracted from either of those sample types. Many counts were recorded for this clone. It lacks a known antigen. Per-nucleotide qualities are absent, and no much larger clonotype sits a single base away. The sequence was collected from a human donor with active or convalescent COVID-19. The donor label of this sample is uncertain. Sequencing was done on a sample of peripheral blood. Recombination joined TRBV12-5 with TRBJ1-1, and TRBD1 matches 10 of the central bases. This receptor carries the CDR3 CASGPGTGVTFF. Here is the DNA: TGTGCTAGTGGCCCCGGGACAGGGGTAACTTTCTTT.